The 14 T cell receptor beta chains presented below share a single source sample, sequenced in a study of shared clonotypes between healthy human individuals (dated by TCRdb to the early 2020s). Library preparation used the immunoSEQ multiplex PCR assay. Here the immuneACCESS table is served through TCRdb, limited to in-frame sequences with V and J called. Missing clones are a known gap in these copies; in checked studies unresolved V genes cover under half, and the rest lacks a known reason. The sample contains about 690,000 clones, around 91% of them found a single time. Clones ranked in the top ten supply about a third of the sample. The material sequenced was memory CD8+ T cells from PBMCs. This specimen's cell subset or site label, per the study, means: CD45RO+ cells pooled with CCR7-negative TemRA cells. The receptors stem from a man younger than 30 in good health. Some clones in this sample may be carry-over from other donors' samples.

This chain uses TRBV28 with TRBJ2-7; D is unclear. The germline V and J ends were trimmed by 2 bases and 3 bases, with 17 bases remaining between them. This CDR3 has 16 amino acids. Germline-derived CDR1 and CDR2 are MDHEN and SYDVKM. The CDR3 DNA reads TGTGCCAGCAGTTTACGGTCGTTGGGCAGGAGCTACGAGCAGTACTTC. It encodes CASSLRSLGRSYEQYF. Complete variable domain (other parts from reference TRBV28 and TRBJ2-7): DVKVTQSSRYLVKRTGEKVFLECVQDMDHENMFWYRQDPGLGLRLIYFSYDVKMKEKGDIPEGYSVSREKKERFSLILESASTNQTSMYLCASSLRSLGRSYEQYFGPGTRLTVT.

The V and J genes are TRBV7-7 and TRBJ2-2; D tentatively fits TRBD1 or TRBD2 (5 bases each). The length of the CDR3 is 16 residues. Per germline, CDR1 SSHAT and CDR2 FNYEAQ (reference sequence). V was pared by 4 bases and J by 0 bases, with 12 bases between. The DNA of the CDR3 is TGTGCCAGCAGCTCCCGGGACGTCACGAACACCGGGGAGCTGTTTTTT. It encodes CASSSRDVTNTGELFF.

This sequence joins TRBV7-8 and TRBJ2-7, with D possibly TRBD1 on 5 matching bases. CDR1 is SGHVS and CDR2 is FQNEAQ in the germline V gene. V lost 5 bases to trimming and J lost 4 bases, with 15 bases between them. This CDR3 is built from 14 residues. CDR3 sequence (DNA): TGTGCCAGCAGCCAGCGACAGCTACCTTACGAGCAGTACTTC. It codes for CASSQRQLPYEQYF. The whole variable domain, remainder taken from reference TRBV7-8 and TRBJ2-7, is GAGVSQSPRYKVAKRGQDVALRCDPISGHVSLFWYQQALGQGPEFLTYFQNEAQLDKSGLPSDRFFAERPEGSVSTLKIQRTQQEDSAVYLCASSQRQLPYEQYFGPGTRLTVT.

The CDR3 spells CASSLVILLLYEQYF. The CDR3 DNA sequence: TGTGCCAGCAGCTTGGTTATTTTACTTCTCTACGAGCAGTACTTC. The chain has TRBV5-6 and TRBJ2-7; D is ambiguous. From germline, CDR1 is SGHDT and CDR2 YYEEEE. This CDR3 spans 15 amino acids. V lost 0 bases and J lost 3, with 13 bases in between.

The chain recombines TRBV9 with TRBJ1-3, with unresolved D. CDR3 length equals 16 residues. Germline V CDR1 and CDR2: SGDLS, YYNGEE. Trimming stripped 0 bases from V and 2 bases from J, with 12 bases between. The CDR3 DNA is TGTGCCAGCAGCGTAGCCCGGATGGCTCCTGGAAACACCATATATTTT. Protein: CASSVARMAPGNTIYF.

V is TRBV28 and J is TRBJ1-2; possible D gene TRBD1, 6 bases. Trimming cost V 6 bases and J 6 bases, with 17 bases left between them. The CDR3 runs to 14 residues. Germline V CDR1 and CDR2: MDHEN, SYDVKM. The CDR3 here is CASSEQGEFHGYTF. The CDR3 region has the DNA TGTGCCAGCAGCGAACAGGGAGAGTTTCATGGCTACACCTTC.

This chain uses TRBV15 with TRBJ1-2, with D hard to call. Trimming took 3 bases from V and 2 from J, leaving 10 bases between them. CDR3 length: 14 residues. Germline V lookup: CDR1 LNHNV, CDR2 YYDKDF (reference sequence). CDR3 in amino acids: CATSRPGANYGYTF. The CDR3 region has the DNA TGTGCCACCAGCAGGCCGGGAGCGAACTATGGCTACACCTTC.

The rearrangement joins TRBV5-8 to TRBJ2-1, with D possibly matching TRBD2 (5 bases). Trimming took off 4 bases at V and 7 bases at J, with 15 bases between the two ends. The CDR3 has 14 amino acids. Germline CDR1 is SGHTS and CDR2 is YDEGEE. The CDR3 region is CASSPQGGWNEQFF. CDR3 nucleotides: TGTGCCAGCAGCCCTCAAGGAGGATGGAATGAGCAGTTCTTC. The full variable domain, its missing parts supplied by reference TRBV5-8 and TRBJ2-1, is EAGVTQSPTHLIKTRGQQATLRCSPISGHTSVYWYQQALGLGLQFLLWYDEGEERNRGNFPPRFSGRQFPNYSSELNVNALELEDSALYLCASSPQGGWNEQFFGPGTRLTVL.

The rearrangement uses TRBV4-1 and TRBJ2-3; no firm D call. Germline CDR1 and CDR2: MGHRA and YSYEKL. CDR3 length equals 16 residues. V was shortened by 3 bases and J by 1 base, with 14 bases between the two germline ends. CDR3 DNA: TGCGCCAGCAGCCACTGGCCGGAGTCAGGCACAGATACGCAGTATTTT. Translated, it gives CASSHWPESGTDTQYF.

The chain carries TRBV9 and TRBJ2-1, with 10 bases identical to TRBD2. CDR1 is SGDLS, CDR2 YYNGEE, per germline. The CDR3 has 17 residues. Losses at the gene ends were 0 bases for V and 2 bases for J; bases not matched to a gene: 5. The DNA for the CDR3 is TGTGCCAGCAGCGTAGACCCCACTAGCGGGGCCTACAATGAGCAGTTCTTC. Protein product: CASSVDPTSGAYNEQFF.

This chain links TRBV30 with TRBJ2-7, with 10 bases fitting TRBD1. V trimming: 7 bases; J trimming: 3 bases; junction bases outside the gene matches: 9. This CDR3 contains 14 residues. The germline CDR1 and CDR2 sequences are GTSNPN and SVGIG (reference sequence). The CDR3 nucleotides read TGTGCCTCCTGGGACAGGGGCCTCCTCTACGAGCAGTACTTC. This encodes CASWDRGLLYEQYF.

The CDR3 here is CTSSQDGTGHFYEQYF. For the CDR3, the DNA is TGCACCAGCAGCCAAGATGGGACAGGCCATTTCTACGAGCAGTACTTC. V and J are TRBV1 and TRBJ2-7; the D call TRBD1 from the table was never checked on the DNA. TRBV1 is designated a pseudogene. This CDR3 is built from 16 residues.

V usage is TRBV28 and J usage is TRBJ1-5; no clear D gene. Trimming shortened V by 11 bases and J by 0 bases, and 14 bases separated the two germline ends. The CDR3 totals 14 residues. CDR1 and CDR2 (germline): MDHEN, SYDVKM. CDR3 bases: TGTGCCTCCGATAGTTGGGGTAGCAATCAGCCCCAGCATTTT. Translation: CASDSWGSNQPQHF.

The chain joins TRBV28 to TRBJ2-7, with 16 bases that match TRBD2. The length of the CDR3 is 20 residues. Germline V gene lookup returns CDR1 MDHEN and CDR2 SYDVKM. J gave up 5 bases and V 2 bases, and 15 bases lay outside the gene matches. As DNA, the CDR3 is TGTGCCAGCAGTTTACCTTCCATCGGGACTAGCGGGAGGGCGGGGGACGAGCAGTACTTC. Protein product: CASSLPSIGTSGRAGDEQYF.